Presented here are 11 T cell receptor beta chains from one specimen sequenced in a study of response to subunit inactivated influenza vaccine. TCRdb fed the RT-PCR reads into MiXCR, producing one record per CDR3 protein. The sample consists of around 190,000 distinct CDR3 sequences, 7.5% to 10% of them appearing once. Here the sequenced sample was non-naive T cells sorted from PBMCs, taken on the day of vaccination. These TCRs come from a man in his fifties who received an inactivated influenza vaccine.

This clonotype was seen many times. The chain recombines TRBV20-1 with TRBJ1-1; the D gene is possibly TRBD1 (5 bases). CDR1 and CDR2 (germline): DFQATT, SNEGSKA (reference sequence). V lost 1 base and J lost 1, with 10 bases in between. The CDR3 extends over 14 amino acids. The CDR3 nucleotides are TGCAGTGCTAGAGCCGGGGGGAAGAACACTGAAGCTTTCTTT. Residues: CSARAGGKNTEAFF.

Many counts were recorded for this clonotype. The CDR3 DNA sequence: TGCAGCATCAGACAGGGGGGCTCTGGGGCCAACGTCCTGACTTTC. It encodes CSIRQGGSGANVLTF. The V and J genes are TRBV29-1 and TRBJ2-6; TRBD1 matches 9 bases. V dropped 8 bases and J dropped 0; count of bases not matched to a gene: 5. Germline V lookup: CDR1 SQVTM, CDR2 ANQGSEA. The CDR3 loop spans 15 amino acids.

This clonotype has just a few counts. This chain's CDR3 is CSALPLQRRVHETQYF. In DNA form, the CDR3 reads TGCAGTGCTTTACCCCTACAACGGAGGGTTCATGAGACCCAGTACTTC. The chain recombines TRBV20-1 with TRBJ2-5; D possibly corresponds to TRBD2 (6 bases). The CDR3 spans 16 residues. Germline V CDR1 and CDR2: DFQATT, SNEGSKA (reference sequence). The V gene lost 5 bases and the J gene lost 5 bases, with 24 bases spanning the gap.

The chain combines TRBV6-2 or TRBV6-3 with TRBJ2-2; D perhaps matches TRBD2 (6 bases). The CDR3 sequence is 12 residues long. Germline-derived CDR1 and CDR2 are MNHEY and SVGEGT. V lost 10 bases and J 4 bases, leaving 10 bases between the germline ends. The CDR3 spells CATRRGTGELFF. CDR3 bases: TGTGCCACCCGGCGGGGCACCGGGGAGCTGTTTTTT.

This clonotype was seen a handful of times. This chain connects TRBV6-1 to TRBJ2-7; D unclear. V lost 2 bases, J lost 9 bases, and 11 bases lay in between. Germline V gene sequence: CDR1 MNHNS, CDR2 SASEGT. The CDR3 consists of 12 residues. CDR3: CASSESGPRQYF. The CDR3 bases are TGTGCCAGCAGTGAATCCGGGCCCCGGCAGTACTTC.

This clonotype has at least ten counts. The chain couples TRBV7-9 to TRBJ1-2; D is possibly TRBD1 (5 bases). The germline V gene encodes CDR1 SEHNR and CDR2 FQNEAQ (reference sequence). The V end was cut by 0 bases, the J end by 8 bases, with 10 bases between. This CDR3 spans 13 amino acids. The CDR3: CASSLAGTVGYTF. The CDR3 DNA is TGTGCCAGCAGCTTAGCTGGGACGGTCGGCTACACCTTC.

This chain joins TRBV7-2 and TRBJ2-1; 7 positions match TRBD1. Trimming at V came to 5 bases and at J to 12 bases, leaving 7 bases not matched to a gene. The germline V gene encodes CDR1 SGHTA and CDR2 FQGNSA. This CDR3 comprises 12 residues. CDR3 sequence: CASSLDRVGQFF. In nucleotides, the CDR3 is TGTGCCAGCAGCCTTGACAGGGTCGGGCAGTTCTTC.

This clonotype occurred a few times. The V and J genes are TRBV4-2 and TRBJ2-7; TRBD2 agrees at 12 bases. Germline CDR1 and CDR2: LGHNA and YNFKEQ. With V trimmed by 5 bases and J by 6 bases, 29 bases remained unmatched. This CDR3 spans 22 amino acids. The CDR3 protein is CASSTTTPIRGLAGTPGSEQYF. The CDR3 DNA sequence: TGTGCCAGCAGCACAACGACCCCGATTCGAGGACTAGCGGGGACTCCGGGAAGCGAGCAGTACTTC.

This clonotype was recorded many times. J is TRBJ1-2 and V is TRBV29-1; the D gene is possibly TRBD1 (5 bases). The length of the CDR3 is 13 residues. CDR1 is SQVTM, CDR2 ANQGSEA, per germline. V lost 7 bases, J lost 0 bases, and 12 bases lay in between. The CDR3 bases are TGCAGCGCGACGCTAGGGGCTAACTATGGCTACACCTTC. This encodes CSATLGANYGYTF.

This clonotype was observed a few times. The junction does not match germline at one end; this may be a read error. V usage is TRBV12-3 or TRBV12-4 and J usage is TRBJ2-3; the D gene is possibly TRBD1 (6 bases). The CDR3 is 13 amino acids. The CDR3 reads CASSLGLGAPYRF. CDR3 nucleotide sequence: TGTGCCAGCAGTTTAGGACTGGGGGCCCCCTATAGATTT.

This clonotype was recorded many times. The chain uses TRBV29-1 and TRBJ2-7; TRBD2 aligns across 8 bases. J was trimmed by 3 bases and V by 6 bases; bases with no gene match: 7. The germline gives CDR1 SQVTM, CDR2 ANQGSEA. The CDR3 has 13 residues. The chain's CDR3 is CSVPGTRGYEQYF. Here the CDR3 DNA reads TGCAGCGTCCCCGGGACTAGGGGCTACGAGCAGTACTTC.